The 17 T cell receptor beta chains reported below all come from one sample, sequenced in a study of cytomegalovirus exposure and HLA in healthy donors. 13 Jbeta primers and 60 Vbeta primers were used for the PCR. Sequenced by immunoSEQ multiplex PCR; TCRdb stores in-frame clones only, minus some. The repertoire holds 140,000 or so clones, roughly 80% seen once, with less than 3% in the top ten. The source material was PBMCs. These receptors originate from a woman aged 25 to 39 in good health and CMV-seronegative.

The chain carries TRBV7-9 and TRBJ2-3; a possible D gene is TRBD2 (6 bases). This CDR3 contains 16 residues. CDR1 SEHNR and CDR2 FQNEAQ come from the germline V gene (reference sequence). V was pared by 5 bases and J by 0 bases, with 15 bases between. In DNA form, the CDR3 reads TGTGCCAGCAGCCAAGGGCTAGCGCTTAGCACAGATACGCAGTATTTT. Its protein is CASSQGLALSTDTQYF.

The chain combines TRBV4-3 with TRBJ1-4; TRBD1 agrees at 10 bases. Trimming cost V 5 bases and J 8 bases; bases outside gene matches: 11. This CDR3 spans 16 amino acids. Germline V CDR1 and CDR2: LGHNA, YSLEER. The CDR3 DNA sequence: TGCGCCAGCAGCTGGTCCTCGGGACAGGGGAACGAAAAACTGTTTTTT. Translated: CASSWSSGQGNEKLFF.

V gene TRBV5-4 combines with J gene TRBJ2-3; D might be TRBD1 (7 bases). CDR1 SGHNT and CDR2 YYREEE come from the germline V gene (reference sequence). The CDR3 is 16 residues long. Deletions cut 0 bases from V and 2 bases from J, with 13 bases between. CDR3 protein: CASSLGRGRLTDTQYF. The CDR3 DNA reads TGTGCCAGCAGCTTGGGGAGGGGGCGACTCACAGATACGCAGTATTTT.

The V and J genes are TRBV19 and TRBJ2-1, with 9 bases matching TRBD2. The V gene's germline CDR1 is LNHDA and CDR2 SQIVND (reference sequence). This CDR3 is 17 amino acids long. The V segment lost 3 bases and the J segment 0 bases; nucleotides outside the gene matches: 6. This CDR3 is CASSMGSSGISYNEQFF. DNA for the CDR3: TGTGCCAGTAGTATGGGTTCTAGCGGGATCTCCTACAATGAGCAGTTCTTC. The entire variable domain, with the rest obtained from reference TRBV19 and TRBJ2-1, is as follows: DGGITQSPKYLFRKEGQNVTLSCEQNLNHDAMYWYRQDPGQGLRLIYYSQIVNDFQKGDIAEGYSVSREKKESFPLTVTSAQKNPTAFYLCASSMGSSGISYNEQFFGPGTRLTVL.

The J gene is TRBJ2-3, the V gene TRBV7-2; tentatively, D is TRBD2 (6 bases). The CDR3 spans 15 residues. Germline V gives CDR1 SGHTA, CDR2 FQGNSA. The V end was cut by 5 bases, the J end by 2 bases, with 14 bases between. The DNA of the CDR3 is TGTGCCAGCAGCCCCAATAGCGGATACACAGATACGCAGTATTTT. It translates to CASSPNSGYTDTQYF.

This clone is medium-sized (0.01 to 0.1%) within its sample. This rearrangement joins TRBV7-9 to TRBJ2-7, with TRBD1 identical over 7 bases. The V segment lost 4 bases and the J segment 0 bases; nucleotides outside the gene matches: 9. This CDR3 is built from 16 residues. Germline assignment: CDR1 SEHNR and CDR2 FQNEAQ (reference sequence). This CDR3 is CASSSRTRDSSYEQYF. Here the CDR3 DNA reads TGTGCCAGCAGCTCGCGTACCCGGGACAGCTCCTACGAGCAGTACTTC.

The V call is TRBV4-1, the J call TRBJ2-2; the match to TRBD1 covers 9 bases. CDR3 length: 15 residues. J was trimmed by 6 bases and V by 4 bases; bases with no gene match: 6. Germline CDR1 reads MGHRA; CDR2 reads YSYEKL. The CDR3 nucleotides read TGCGCCAGCAGCCTCAGGACAGGGGTGGCCGGGGAGCTGTTTTTT. It yields the protein CASSLRTGVAGELFF.

The V gene is TRBV7-6, the J gene TRBJ1-1, with 7 bases fitting TRBD1. This CDR3 comprises 18 residues. Trimming at V came to 1 base and at J to 0 bases, leaving 11 bases not matched to a gene. From germline, CDR1 is SGHVS and CDR2 FNYEAQ. The CDR3 reads CASSLGRGGDSMNTEAFF. CDR3 DNA: TGTGCCAGCAGCTTAGGGCGAGGGGGCGATTCCATGAACACTGAAGCTTTCTTT.

This rearrangement joins TRBV28 to TRBJ2-1; TRBD2 is a possible D gene (5 bases). This CDR3 contains 15 residues. Germline lookup yields CDR1 MDHEN and CDR2 SYDVKM. The V end was cut by 7 bases, the J end by 1 base, with 14 bases between. The CDR3: CASTLPTGSYNEQFF. The CDR3 DNA follows: TGTGCCAGCACCTTACCCACGGGGTCCTACAATGAGCAGTTCTTC. Drawing the rest from reference TRBV28 and TRBJ2-1, the complete variable domain is DVKVTQSSRYLVKRTGEKVFLECVQDMDHENMFWYRQDPGLGLRLIYFSYDVKMKEKGDIPEGYSVSREKKERFSLILESASTNQTSMYLCASTLPTGSYNEQFFGPGTRLTVL.

The gene calls are TRBV7-8 and TRBJ1-6; D gene ambiguous. Trimming shortened V by 4 bases and J by 6 bases, and 7 bases separated the two germline ends. The germline CDR1 and CDR2 sequences are SGHVS and FQNEAQ. The CDR3 has 13 residues. The CDR3 protein is CASSSGGNSPLHF. The CDR3 DNA follows: TGTGCCAGCAGCTCCGGAGGTAATTCACCCCTCCACTTT. Full variable domain (outside the CDR3, taken from reference TRBV7-8 and TRBJ1-6): GAGVSQSPRYKVAKRGQDVALRCDPISGHVSLFWYQQALGQGPEFLTYFQNEAQLDKSGLPSDRFFAERPEGSVSTLKIQRTQQEDSAVYLCASSSGGNSPLHFGNGTRLTVT.

The chain recombines TRBV5-8 with TRBJ2-3; 9 bases align to TRBD2. With 3 bases clipped from V and 3 bases from J, the junction kept 5 bases outside the gene matches. The CDR3 consists of 15 residues. Germline loops: CDR1 SGHTS, CDR2 YDEGEE. CDR3 DNA sequence: TGTGCCAGCAGCTCGGGGCTAGCGGGAACAGATACGCAGTATTTT. This translates into CASSSGLAGTDTQYF. Using reference TRBV5-8 and TRBJ2-3 for the parts outside the CDR3, the full variable domain is EAGVTQSPTHLIKTRGQQATLRCSPISGHTSVYWYQQALGLGLQFLLWYDEGEERNRGNFPPRFSGRQFPNYSSELNVNALELEDSALYLCASSSGLAGTDTQYFGPGTRLTVL.

CDR3 residues: CASSWAPSGNTIYF. The CDR3 DNA is TGTGCCAGCAGTTGGGCTCCCTCTGGAAACACCATATATTTT. The rearrangement uses TRBV2 and TRBJ1-3; D is uncertain. V was shortened by 5 bases and J by 0 bases, with 8 bases between the two germline ends. CDR3 size: 14 residues. CDR1 is SNHLY, CDR2 FYNNEI, per germline.

The CDR3 is CASSRSNQPQHF. In nucleotides, the CDR3 is TGTGCCAGCAGCCGTAGCAATCAGCCCCAGCATTTT. The V gene is TRBV21-1, the J gene TRBJ1-5. TRBV21-1 is reported as a pseudogene. This CDR3 comprises 12 residues.

The rearrangement uses TRBV11-1 and TRBJ1-4; no clear D. CDR1 and CDR2 (germline): SGHAT, FQDESV (reference sequence). V lost 1 base and J lost 7, with 10 bases in between. The CDR3 has 14 residues. The CDR3 sequence: CASSLERRGEKLFF. The CDR3 coding sequence is TGTGCCAGCAGCTTAGAGCGGCGGGGTGAAAAACTGTTTTTT.

The J gene is TRBJ2-1, the V gene TRBV15; maybe TRBD2 (6 bases). With 3 bases removed from V and 1 base from J, the gap between germline ends came to 13 bases. The CDR3 length is 16 residues. Looked up from germline, CDR1 is LNHNV and CDR2 is YYDKDF (reference sequence). CDR3 sequence reads: CATSSWDAGSYNEQFF. In DNA form, the CDR3 reads TGTGCCACCAGCAGTTGGGACGCGGGATCCTACAATGAGCAGTTCTTC.

The sample holds a few counts of this clone. The V and J genes are TRBV5-1 and TRBJ2-2; D is unclear. The V end lost 4 bases, the J end lost 4 bases, and 8 bases lay between the germline ends. Germline CDR1 SGHRS, CDR2 YFSETQ. The CDR3 loop spans 13 amino acids. CDR3: CASSPPPTGELFF. The DNA for the CDR3 is TGCGCCAGCAGCCCTCCCCCCACCGGGGAGCTGTTTTTT. Based on the CDR3 plus reference TRBV5-1 and TRBJ2-2, the full variable domain is KAGVTQTPRYLIKTRGQQVTLSCSPISGHRSVSWYQQTPGQGLQFLFEYFSETQRNKGNFPGRFSGRQFSNSRSEMNVSTLELGDSALYLCASSPPPTGELFFGEGSRLTVL.

This sequence joins TRBV4-1 and TRBJ2-7; 10 bases fit TRBD1. Germline CDR1 reads MGHRA; CDR2 reads YSYEKL. The CDR3 contains 15 residues. V shed 2 bases and J 7 bases; nucleotides not matched to a gene: 8. The CDR3, as DNA: TGCGCCAGCAGCCAAAGAGACAGGGGGCTATGGGAGCAGTACTTC. Its protein product is CASSQRDRGLWEQYF.